The entry below describes one T cell receptor (beta chain). The antigen is not known. Profiling relied on immunoSEQ multiplex PCR, and the TCRdb table lists in-frame clones only, not all of them. The sample includes 58,000 or so clones, over 70% of them seen just once. CDR1 is SGHAT, CDR2 FQDESV, per germline (reference sequence). The germline V and J ends were trimmed by 3 bases and 2 bases, with 12 bases remaining between them. The CDR3 runs 15 residues. The sample originates from a study of memory CD4+ T cells and cytomegalovirus serostatus. Study-level findings and limits: A US-trained random forest predicted CMV serostatus with median AUC around 0.93.

Single viable CD3+CD4+CD8-CD45RO+ cells were sorted as the memory CD4+ T cells. This chain joins TRBV11-1 and TRBJ2-3; D may be TRBD1 (5 bases). The sample taken for sequencing was memory CD4+ T cells from blood. This TCR derives from an adult in good health and CMV-seropositive. DNA of the CDR3: TGTGCCAGCAGCTTCGATATAGGGGTCACAGATACGCAGTATTTT. Residues: CASSFDIGVTDTQYF.